The entry below describes one T cell receptor (beta chain). Its cognate antigen is unknown. CDR1 and CDR2 (germline): MDHEN, SYDVKM. V gave up 4 bases and J gave up 6 bases, with 16 bases separating them. The CDR3 loop spans 15 amino acids. These data are taken from a study of T cells in narcolepsy. Study-wide findings and caveats: HCRT-specific and TRIB2-specific autoreactive clonotypes appeared among same-patient CSF and blood CD4+ clonotypes. Blood of same and different patients, but not healthy controls, reportedly held recurring autoreactive clonotypes.

The protocol was immunoSEQ multiplex PCR, while the TCRdb copy is restricted to in-frame clones and leaves out a portion. The sample holds tens of thousands of clones, around 87% seen once. The clonotype originates from a human donor in good health. The sequenced sample consisted of memory (CD45RA-) CD4+ T cells from blood. The rearrangement links TRBV28 to TRBJ1-5, with D possibly matching TRBD1 (6 bases). The CDR3 DNA follows: TGTGCCAGCAGTTCCCCTGAGGGGGGGGTTCAGCCCCAGCATTTT. Translated: CASSSPEGGVQPQHF.